Below, 27 T cell receptor beta chains from the same sample are listed, as sequenced in a study of T cells in Graves' hyperthyroidism and ophthalmopathy. RNA transcripts served as the template for amplifying TCR beta CDR3 regions. When the TCR CDR3 underwent first-round RT-PCR, the HTBI primer set was used. TCRdb fed the multiplex PCR reads into MiXCR, producing one record per CDR3 protein. The sample holds 200,000 to 250,000 distinct CDR3 sequences; 17% are singletons and the top ten take approximately 50%. Material: blood. Source of these receptors: a man in his fifties with Graves' hyperthyroidism.

This clonotype was detected ten times or more. The chain joins TRBV5-4 to TRBJ2-1; 8 nucleotides match TRBD1. Germline CDR1 SGHNT, CDR2 YYREEE (reference sequence). Trimming took 3 bases from V and 9 from J; bases not matched to a gene: 5. This CDR3 spans 13 amino acids. This CDR3 is CASSSTGDVEQFF. In nucleotides, the CDR3 is TGTGCCAGCAGCTCGACAGGGGATGTTGAGCAGTTCTTC.

This clonotype was counted many times. The rearrangement joins TRBV3-1 to TRBJ2-5; D is undetermined. Looked up from germline, CDR1 is LGHDT and CDR2 is YNNKEL (reference sequence). V was cut by 0 bases and J by 5 bases, with 4 bases left in between. The CDR3 is 12 amino acids. The DNA for the CDR3 is TGTGCCAGCAGCCAAGATCCGGAGACCCAGTACTTC. This translates into CASSQDPETQYF.

The table lists this clonotype with many counts. This chain links TRBV28 with TRBJ1-1; 7 bases align to TRBD1. V trimming: 9 bases; J trimming: 5 bases; junction bases outside the gene matches: 9. This CDR3 is 13 amino acids long. Germline V gene lookup returns CDR1 MDHEN and CDR2 SYDVKM. The CDR3 DNA sequence: TGTGCCAGTACCCACAGGGGACCGACTGAAGCTTTCTTT. This codes for CASTHRGPTEAFF.

This clonotype was found a few times. This chain joins TRBV5-1 and TRBJ2-3, with D uncertain. The CDR3 totals 14 residues. Germline assignment: CDR1 SGHRS and CDR2 YFSETQ. Trimming shortened V by 0 bases and J by 4 bases, and 9 bases separated the two germline ends. CDR3 bases: TGCGCCAGCAGCTTGGTGGGTCTCCCAGATACGCAGTATTTT. It is translated as CASSLVGLPDTQYF.

This clonotype showed up many times. This chain connects TRBV30 to TRBJ2-3; no clear D. CDR1 GTSNPN and CDR2 SVGIG come from the germline V gene (reference sequence). This CDR3 is 9 amino acids long. V was clipped by 4 bases and J by 7 bases, with 3 bases between them. The CDR3 region is CAWTHTQYF. The CDR3 DNA reads TGTGCCTGGACCCATACGCAGTATTTT.

This rearrangement joins TRBV7-8 to TRBJ1-2, with D possibly TRBD1 on 5 matching bases. CDR1 and CDR2 (germline): SGHVS, FQNEAQ. V was clipped by 5 bases and J by 8 bases, with 18 bases between them. This CDR3 comprises 14 residues. DNA for the CDR3: TGTGCCAGCAGCCCACAGGTCCAATCTACCGGCTACACCTTC. Residues: CASSPQVQSTGYTF.

As concerns this clonotype: A much larger clonotype is one base distant, so this may be a read error. The chain uses TRBV7-9 and TRBJ2-1; 10 bases line up with TRBD2. The V gene's germline CDR1 is SEHNR and CDR2 FQNEAQ (reference sequence). CDR3 length: 16 amino acids. V shed 5 bases and J 0 bases; nucleotides not matched to a gene: 4. The DNA for the CDR3 is TGTGCCAGCAGCCCCAGCGGGGGGGGCTCCTACAATGAGCAGTTCTTC. Its translation: CASSPSGGGSYNEQFF. Full variable domain (rest looked up from reference TRBV7-9 and TRBJ2-1): DTGVSQNPRHKITKRGQNVTFRCDPISEHNRLYWYRQTLGQGPEFLTYFQNEAQLEKSRLLSDRFSAERPKGSFSTLEIQRTEQGDSAMYLCASSPSGGGSYNEQFFGPGTRLTVL.

For this clonotype: At one end the junction does not follow the germline gene, possibly because of a read error. J is TRBJ1-4 and V is TRBV5-1, with D tentatively TRBD1 (5 bases). Germline V CDR1 and CDR2: SGHRS, YFSETQ. The CDR3 totals 13 residues. The DNA for the CDR3 is TGTGCCAGCAGCCTCGGGGGTTATGAAAAACTGTTTTTT. Protein sequence: CASSLGGYEKLFF.

V gene TRBV29-1 combines with J gene TRBJ1-1, with a possible D match to TRBD1 (6 bases). V was clipped by 4 bases and J by 0 bases, with 12 bases between them. CDR1 is SQVTM and CDR2 is ANQGSEA in the germline V gene. There are 14 residues in the CDR3. The CDR3 protein is CSVVRTVMNTEAFF. The CDR3 DNA follows: TGCAGCGTTGTTCGGACAGTAATGAACACTGAAGCTTTCTTT. The variable domain in full, with the rest retrieved from reference TRBV29-1 and TRBJ1-1, is SAVISQKPSRDICQRGTSLTIQCQVDSQVTMMFWYRQQPGQSLTLIATANQGSEATYESGFVIDKFPISRPNLTFSTLTVSNMSPEDSSIYLCSVVRTVMNTEAFFGQGTRLTVV.

This clonotype has at least ten counts. The gene calls are TRBV19 and TRBJ1-2; possible D gene TRBD1, 6 bases. V lost 4 bases and J lost 6, with 15 bases in between. CDR3 length: 14 amino acids. Germline V CDR1 and CDR2: LNHDA, SQIVND (reference sequence). The CDR3 DNA reads TGTGCCAGTAGTACCTTACTGGACAGCCATGGCTACACCTTC. Its translation is CASSTLLDSHGYTF.

This clonotype was seen at least ten times. The V gene is TRBV28, the J gene TRBJ2-5; 7 bases line up with TRBD2. Unmatched junction bases numbered 5, after V lost 4 bases and J lost 3 bases. The CDR3 consists of 14 residues. CDR1 and CDR2 (germline): MDHEN, SYDVKM. The CDR3 region is CASSSYGTKETQYF. CDR3 coding DNA: TGTGCCAGCAGTTCTTACGGGACTAAAGAGACCCAGTACTTC.

The chain uses TRBV19 and TRBJ2-1; 9 nucleotides match TRBD1. CDR1 and CDR2 from the germline V gene are LNHDA and SQIVND (reference sequence). The V and J ends lost 6 bases and 5 bases, in that order; junction bases with no gene match: 8. The CDR3 has 15 amino acids. The CDR3, as DNA: TGTGCCAGTAGGGGGACAGGGTCCGATAACAATGAGCAGTTCTTC. This translates into CASRGTGSDNNEQFF.

This clonotype has at least ten counts. The genes are TRBV2 and TRBJ2-2; the D gene is possibly TRBD1 (5 bases). The length of the CDR3 is 13 residues. Deletions cut 10 bases from V and 2 bases from J, with 11 bases between. Germline CDR1 and CDR2: SNHLY and FYNNEI. In DNA, the CDR3 is TGTGCCACCTCCCAGGGTAACACCGGGGAGCTGTTTTTT. It yields the protein CATSQGNTGELFF.

This clonotype was found many times. The chain combines TRBV27 with TRBJ2-2, with 9 bases matching TRBD2. CDR1 and CDR2 from the germline V gene are MNHEY and SMNVEV (reference sequence). V lost 3 bases, J lost 5 bases, and 7 bases stayed unmatched. The CDR3 length is 16 residues. DNA for the CDR3: TGTGCCAGCAGTTTGGGTGCTAGCGGGAAGACCGGGGAGCTGTTTTTT. This codes for CASSLGASGKTGELFF.

This clonotype was seen repeatedly, ten times or more. The rearrangement joins TRBV3-1 to TRBJ1-1, with D possibly matching TRBD1 (6 bases). CDR1 LGHDT and CDR2 YNNKEL come from the germline V gene (reference sequence). Deletions cut 2 bases from V and 7 bases from J, with 8 bases between. The CDR3 extends over 12 amino acids. The CDR3 bases are TGTGCCAGCAGCCAACGGGGGCTTGAAGCTTTCTTT. Translated, it gives CASSQRGLEAFF.

In its sample, this clonotype was seen many times. This rearrangement joins TRBV7-9 to TRBJ1-2; D call uncertain. Per the germline V gene, CDR1 is SEHNR and CDR2 is FQNEAQ (reference sequence). The V gene lost 1 base and the J gene lost 8 bases, with 8 bases spanning the gap. The CDR3 contains 12 residues. The CDR3 DNA reads as TGTGCCAGCAGCTTAGGGGAGGGAGGCTACACCTTC. Its protein is CASSLGEGGYTF.

The rearrangement uses TRBV6-1 and TRBJ2-6; D is possibly TRBD2 (6 bases). Trimming took 7 bases from V and 0 from J, leaving 7 bases between them. The V gene's germline CDR1 is MNHNS and CDR2 SASEGT. The CDR3 contains 14 residues. The CDR3 is CASKRASGANVLTF. CDR3 DNA: TGTGCCAGCAAGCGGGCCTCTGGGGCCAACGTCCTGACTTTC.

The V call is TRBV2, the J call TRBJ2-7; TRBD2 matches 7 bases. The V and J ends lost 4 bases and 7 bases, in that order; junction bases with no gene match: 13. The CDR3 runs 15 residues. Looked up from germline, CDR1 is SNHLY and CDR2 is FYNNEI. In DNA form, the CDR3 reads TGTGCCAGCAGTGGGGGACTAACTCTACGACAGGAGCAGTACTTC. Translated, it gives CASSGGLTLRQEQYF.

The rearrangement links TRBV4-1 to TRBJ2-7; weak D call: TRBD2 (6 bases). In germline, CDR1 is MGHRA, CDR2 YSYEKL. There are 15 residues in the CDR3. Trimming left V 4 bases short and J 0 bases short, with 13 bases between. In DNA form, the CDR3 reads TGCGCCAGCAGCCGCCCGGGGACTCCCTCCTACGAGCAGTACTTC. Residues: CASSRPGTPSYEQYF.

Many counts were recorded for this clonotype. In DNA form, the CDR3 reads TGCAGTGCTGCCCAAGCGGGAGGCACAGATACGCAGTATTTT. Protein product: CSAAQAGGTDTQYF. The V gene is TRBV20-1, the J gene TRBJ2-3; 8 bases agree with TRBD2. The CDR3 spans 14 residues. V lost 5 bases, J lost 1 base, and 5 bases stayed unmatched. Germline assignment: CDR1 DFQATT and CDR2 SNEGSKA (reference sequence).

CDR3 residues: CASSGPRSVEETQYF. The CDR3 DNA follows: TGTGCCAGCAGTGGCCCTCGGAGCGTCGAAGAGACCCAGTACTTC. V usage is TRBV11-2 and J usage is TRBJ2-5; D not resolved. Germline V CDR1 and CDR2: SGHAT, FQNNGV. The V end was cut by 6 bases, the J end by 3 bases, with 17 bases between. The CDR3 sequence is 15 residues long.

This clonotype was counted many times. A read error may account for a junction end that differs from germline. The chain is built from TRBV5-1 and TRBJ1-2; D call uncertain. Per the germline V gene, CDR1 is SGHRS and CDR2 is YFSETQ. The CDR3 loop spans 12 amino acids. CDR3 residues: CASSLAGYGYTF. CDR3 DNA: TGTGCCAGCAGCTTAGCGGGCTATGGCTACACCTTC.

This clonotype was counted at least ten times. The chain links TRBV11-1 to TRBJ2-2; D is unclear. Per germline, CDR1 SGHAT and CDR2 FQDESV (reference sequence). Trimming removed 11 bases from V and 0 bases from J, with 10 bases in between. The CDR3 has 13 amino acids. CDR3 amino acids: CAVAEPNTGELFF. The CDR3 DNA follows: TGTGCCGTCGCGGAACCGAACACCGGGGAGCTGTTTTTT.

This clonotype was counted many times. The V gene is TRBV20-1, the J gene TRBJ2-7; no clear D gene. The CDR3 has 12 amino acids. From germline, CDR1 is DFQATT and CDR2 SNEGSKA (reference sequence). V was cut by 3 bases and J by 0 bases, with 6 bases left in between. The CDR3 sequence: CSASSLSYEQYF. The CDR3 coding sequence is TGCAGTGCTAGCAGCCTCTCCTACGAGCAGTACTTC.

This clonotype was detected many times. The V call is TRBV20-1, the J call TRBJ2-1; 7 nucleotides match TRBD2. The trim removed 0 bases at V and 5 bases at J, leaving 16 bases unmatched. CDR3 length equals 18 residues. Per the germline V gene, CDR1 is DFQATT and CDR2 is SNEGSKA (reference sequence). The CDR3 is CSARDPHFGLVFDNEQFF. CDR3 sequence (DNA): TGCAGTGCTAGAGATCCCCACTTTGGACTAGTTTTCGACAATGAGCAGTTCTTC.

J is TRBJ2-3 and V is TRBV28, with TRBD1 as a possible D gene (8 bases). Trimming left V 6 bases short and J 6 bases short, with 16 bases between. Germline V gene sequence: CDR1 MDHEN, CDR2 SYDVKM. The CDR3 covers 14 residues. This CDR3 reads CASRTQGGGDTQYF. In nucleotides, the CDR3 is TGTGCCAGCAGGACACAGGGGGGGGGGGATACGCAGTATTTT.

This clonotype occurred many times. The rearrangement uses TRBV3-1 and TRBJ1-2; no clear D. Germline V CDR1 and CDR2: LGHDT, YNNKEL (reference sequence). V shed 0 bases and J shed 4 bases, with 12 bases lying between them. There are 15 residues in the CDR3. The DNA of the CDR3 is TGTGCCAGCAGCCAAGAGGAAGGGATGGGCTATGGCTACACCTTC. Translating gives CASSQEEGMGYGYTF.